The rows below give T cell receptor beta chains drawn from one sample of a study of T cells after yellow fever vaccination. One entry per CDR3 protein results from TCRdb running MiXCR on the 5' RACE reads. This sample carries nearly 70,000 distinct CDR3 sequences, approximately 7% of them seen once, and the ten largest clones take about 40%. Sequencing was performed on CD8+ T cells sorted from PBMCs, taken approximately 47 days after the first yellow fever vaccination. The receptors here all came from a man in his late teens or twenties who received the YFV17D yellow fever vaccine. Each CDR3 is given with its conserved first and last residue. The order of the fields is CDR3 DNA, CDR3 protein, CDR3 length, D gene, clone size, J gene, V gene. The D gene is left open where the match is weak. Expanded clones get a size class; other rows say once, few or many, or leave the size out.

DNA: TGTGCCAGCAGCTTAGAACCCGCGGGGGCCCAAGAGACCCAGTACTTC
CDR3: CASSLEPAGAQETQYF
length: 16
D: -
size: many
J: TRBJ2-5
V: TRBV7-2

DNA: TGTGCCAGTAGCCGGACAGGGGCCGAGCAGTACTTC
CDR3: CASSRTGAEQYF
length: 12
D: TRBD1
size: -
J: TRBJ2-7
V: TRBV19

DNA: TGTGCCAGCTCACCAGGGGGATTCGCTGAAGCTTTCTTT
CDR3: CASSPGGFAEAFF
length: 13
D: -
size: few
J: TRBJ1-1
V: TRBV18

DNA: TGTGCCAGCAGCTTAGACGCCCTGGGGATAGCGGGGTACACAGATACGCAGTATTTT
CDR3: CASSLDALGIAGYTDTQYF
length: 19
D: TRBD2
size: few
J: TRBJ2-3
V: TRBV11-2

DNA: TGCGCCAGCGCCGTGCCCGGAGCGGGCTTAGCCAACGAGCAGTACTTC
CDR3: CASAVPGAGLANEQYF
length: 16
D: -
size: many
J: TRBJ2-7
V: TRBV5-1

DNA: TGTGCCAGCAGTACCCCCCCAGCGGGGGGGCTTCAAGATACGCAGTATTTT
CDR3: CASSTPPAGGLQDTQYF
length: 17
D: TRBD2
size: many
J: TRBJ2-3
V: TRBV6-2/TRBV6-3

DNA: TGCGCCAGCAGCCAACGGTGGGTTGGAGGGGATACGCAGTATTTT
CDR3: CASSQRWVGGDTQYF
length: 15
D: -
size: many
J: TRBJ2-3
V: TRBV4-1

DNA: TGTGCCAGCAACAGGGCGGGAACTGAAGCTTTCTTT
CDR3: CASNRAGTEAFF
length: 12
D: -
size: -
J: TRBJ1-1
V: TRBV12-3/TRBV12-4

DNA: TGTGCCATGGGCCCCGGGGTACGGCACAATGAGCAGTTCTTC
CDR3: CAMGPGVRHNEQFF
length: 14
D: -
size: few
J: TRBJ2-1
V: TRBV5-7

DNA: TGTGCCAGCAGCCCTCGGACAGGGGCTGGTTTGAATGGCTACACCTTC
CDR3: CASSPRTGAGLNGYTF
length: 16
D: TRBD1
size: -
J: TRBJ1-2
V: TRBV9

DNA: TGTGCCAGCAGTTTCACCCACTCTGGAAACACCATATATTTT
CDR3: CASSFTHSGNTIYF
length: 14
D: -
size: few
J: TRBJ1-3
V: TRBV12-3/TRBV12-4